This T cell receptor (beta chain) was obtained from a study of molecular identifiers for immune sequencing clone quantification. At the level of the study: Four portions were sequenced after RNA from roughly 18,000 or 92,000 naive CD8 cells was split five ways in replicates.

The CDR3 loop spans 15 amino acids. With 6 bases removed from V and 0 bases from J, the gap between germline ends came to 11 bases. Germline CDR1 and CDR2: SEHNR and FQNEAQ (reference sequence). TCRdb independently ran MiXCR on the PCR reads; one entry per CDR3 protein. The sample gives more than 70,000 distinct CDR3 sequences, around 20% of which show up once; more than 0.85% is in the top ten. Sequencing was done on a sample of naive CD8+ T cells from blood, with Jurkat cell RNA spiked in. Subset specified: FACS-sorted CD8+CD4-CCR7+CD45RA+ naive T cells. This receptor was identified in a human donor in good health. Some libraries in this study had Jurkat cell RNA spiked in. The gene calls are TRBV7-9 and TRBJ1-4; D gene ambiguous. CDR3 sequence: CASRSSGTTNEKLFF. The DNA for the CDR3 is TGTGCCAGCAGATCTTCCGGGACAACTAATGAAAAACTGTTTTTT.